This T cell receptor (beta chain) was captured by sequencing in a study of blood T cells in healthy people across ages. Study-level results: Bulk PBMC profiling left naive and antigen-experienced comparisons inconclusive.

The second PCR ran roughly 7 to 11 cycles with a sample-barcoded 5' primer and J-beta primers. MiXCR was run by TCRdb on the 5' RACE reads, yielding one entry per CDR3 protein. The sample has roughly 720,000 distinct CDR3 sequences; about 53% are singletons. The germline V gene encodes CDR1 SEHNR and CDR2 FQNEAQ (reference sequence). V shed 4 bases and J 3 bases; nucleotides not matched to a gene: 5. The length of the CDR3 is 14 residues. Samples each yielded at least 5.5 micrograms of total RNA. In the case of this clonotype: Its antigen is undetermined.

Sequenced: blood. The receptor comes from a man aged 80 or over in good health. The V call is TRBV7-9, the J call TRBJ1-2; 7 bases agree with TRBD1. For the CDR3, the DNA is TGTGCCAGCAGCTACCAGGGGACAGACTATGGCTACACCTTC. Its protein product is CASSYQGTDYGYTF.